The TCR beta chain described here comes from a study of glioma-infiltrating T cells after dendritic cell vaccination. Germline V lookup: CDR1 KGHSH, CDR2 LQKENI. This CDR3 region has 17 residues. V dropped 0 bases and J dropped 0 bases, with 12 bases sitting between them. Here immunoSEQ multiplex PCR was the method, and the copy in TCRdb shows in-frame clones only, minus some. Of under 100,000 clones in the sample, about 80% are singletons; the top ten hold 5.5% to 7%. The sequences come from blood, collected before dendritic cell vaccination. This receptor was taken from a human donor with glioblastoma. V is TRBV18 and J is TRBJ2-1, with D tentatively TRBD1 (5 bases). The CDR3 nucleotides are TGTGCCAGCTCACCACCTACAGGTGATGCCTCCTACAATGAGCAGTTCTTC. Protein product: CASSPPTGDASYNEQFF.